The clone carrying this T cell receptor (beta chain) was counted many times. Its antigen is not identified. These data come from a study of T cells in Graves' hyperthyroidism and ophthalmopathy. Points from the study as a whole: Using 13 V-J features, a model discriminated ophthalmopathy from stable hyperthyroidism.

The V and J ends lost 3 bases and 6 bases, in that order; junction bases with no gene match: 2. The CDR3 is 15 amino acids. Amplification of TCR beta CDR3 regions used RNA as the template. In the first-round RT-PCR of the TCR CDR3, the HTBI primer set was used. A single record per CDR3 protein comes from TCRdb applying MiXCR to the multiplex PCR reads. There are about 380,000 distinct CDR3 sequences in the sample; less than 20% occur only once, and around two fifths lies in the top ten. Clinical symptoms, serum thyroxine, TRAb, thyroid ultrasound and orbital computed tomography informed diagnoses. PBMCs were derived from 7.5 to 10 ml fresh peripheral blood.

This TCR was recovered from a man between 18 and 29 years old with Graves' ophthalmopathy. The gene calls are TRBV12-3 or TRBV12-4 and TRBJ2-1, with TRBD2 identical over 13 bases. Sequencing was carried out using blood. In DNA, the CDR3 is TGTGCCAGCAGTTTCGGACTAGCGGGGGTCAATGAGCAGTTCTTC. Encoded protein: CASSFGLAGVNEQFF.